This entry concerns a single T cell receptor (beta chain). This clonotype turned up a few times. The clone's antigen remains unknown. Within one base of it there is no much larger clone, and no base qualities were kept. The sample originates from a study of blood T cells in healthy people across ages (dated by TCRdb to 2013 to 2016). Broadly, across the study: In model experiments, roughly one uniquely barcoded TCR beta cDNA molecule per two T cells was captured by template switching. To track age-related changes in TCR beta repertoire diversity, the study relied on deep sequencing normalized with unique cDNA molecular identifiers. Four age groups were formed from the donors: young (average 16 years), middle-aged (around 41), aged (about 62) and long-lived (about 75). To avoid experimental bias, donors of different ages were distributed randomly across sequencing lanes. Two additional independent replicas of 1 million unique cDNA reads from the same blood draw were analyzed for two donors (one aged 18 to 30 and one aged 80 or older). Broad study findings and their caveats: Observed TCR beta diversity per million T cells fell roughly linearly with age, and a significant reduction was already apparent by age roughly 41. Because donor CMV infection status was unknown, age-related changes in expanded clonotypes were potentially confounded. Observed TCR beta diversity correlated strongly with the percentage of naive T cells measured by flow cytometry. Compared with the aged group, more naive CD4+ T cells, fewer expanded clones and increased TCR diversity were shown by the long-lived group, suggesting age selection. Estimates of total diversity based on one million sequenced T cells were regarded as lower bounds and as underestimates. Since profiling was done on bulk unsorted PBMCs, naive and antigen-experienced compartments could not be conclusively compared.

The donors were 40 or so Caucasian individuals from Russia, aged 6 to 90 years, who were systemically healthy. Each donor gave 8 to 10 milliliters of peripheral blood, drawn into EDTA-treated Vacutainer tubes. Ficoll-Paque density-gradient centrifugation was used to isolate PBMCs, with at least 6.5 million per sample. Trizol reagent was used to extract total RNA from the PBMCs, yielding at least 5.5 micrograms per sample. The percentages of naive CD45RAhigh/CD27high T cells were determined by flow cytometry on a PBMC aliquot from every donor. Libraries were made using 5' RACE. Sequencing instrument: Illumina HiSeq 2500. A second PCR of about 7 to 12 cycles was run with a J-beta primer mix and a sample-barcoded 5' primer. A unique molecular identifier was introduced onto each TCR beta cDNA molecule by a template-switch 5' adaptor carrying 12 random nucleotides. At least 2.5 million CDR3-containing paired-end reads were obtained from each sample. All of the RNA was converted into first-strand cDNA using the Mint cDNA synthesis kit, with a TRBC-specific oligonucleotide serving as the primer. Following uracil-DNA glycosylase treatment, all cDNA underwent a first 18-cycle PCR with the universal primers M1SS and BC2_uni_R. The authors processed their data as follows. For normalization, 1 million high-quality reads were randomly selected from each sample, with every read carrying a distinct molecular identifier. Instead of being binned into consensus sequences, reads that shared molecular identifiers were thrown out. MiTCR, set to a Q25 quality threshold and the strictest error-elimination algorithm, was used for CDR3 identification, clonotype clustering and error correction. Lower-bound total TCR beta diversity was estimated with a nonparametric unseen species model using Euler transformation. The raw public data were reprocessed by TCRdb itself: fastp quality trimming at Q25, MiXCR clonotype calling, in-frame beta chains only. Every distinct CDR3 protein forms one entry, paired with its most common genes and DNA. In this record, the V and J calls reflect TCRdb's handling and not the investigators' own analysis. Present in this sample are 850,000 to 1,300,000 distinct CDR3 sequences, 45% of which were seen just once. About 20% of the sample rests with the top ten.

Measured from the cysteine to the phenylalanine, the CDR3 is 15 residues long. The DNA shown is the 45-base CDR3, in frame from base 1. Germline trimming: 6 bases from V, 0 bases from J; junction bases outside gene matches: 10. CDR1 is given as SQVTM and CDR2 as ANQGSEA, both from the germline V gene. The clonotype was recovered from a woman aged 60-75 years in good health. The chain is made from TRBV29-1 and TRBJ2-7, and 8 junctional nucleotides match TRBD1. Sequencing input: blood. Here is the DNA: TGCAGCGTGGAATCCGGGACAGGACCCTCCTACGAGCAGTACTTC. Translated, it reads CSVESGTGPSYEQYF.